This T cell receptor (beta chain) was obtained from a study of shared clonotypes between healthy human individuals. Study-wide results and limits: In the sorted subsets, rarefaction showed sequencing was incomplete despite large depth. Expectations were that clonotype sharing among donors would be affected by sequencing depth. Memory subsets generally showed smaller estimated richness than naive subsets did.

Germline loops: CDR1 SGDLS, CDR2 YYNGEE. V lost 4 bases and J 3 bases, leaving 15 bases between the germline ends. This CDR3 contains 15 residues. Here immunoSEQ multiplex PCR was the method, and the copy in TCRdb shows in-frame clones only, minus some. Seen here are 1.6 million or so clones, approximately 98.5% observed once, and the top ten hold approximately 0.38%. Details on this clone: Its specificity is not known.

The chain recombines TRBV9 with TRBJ2-3; D is undetermined. This clonotype originated in a man aged 25 to 45 in good health. The sample consisted of naive CD4+ T cells sorted from blood. Described subset: CD45RA+ positively selected. In DNA, the CDR3 is TGTGCCAGCAGCTATAAAACCTCTATAACAGATACGCAGTATTTT. Amino acid sequence: CASSYKTSITDTQYF.